One and the same sample provided the 2 T cell receptor beta chains below, sequenced in a study of blood T cell repertoires in COVID-19. Data came from immunoSEQ multiplex PCR; TCRdb stores just in-frame clones and leaves some out. The sample has hundreds of thousands of clones, approximately 86% seen once. Sequenced: PBMCs or T cells enriched from blood (not recorded which). The receptor source for this set is a woman aged 25 to 45 with acute COVID-19.

V usage is TRBV28 and J usage is TRBJ1-1; possibly TRBD1 for D (6 bases). Germline V gives CDR1 MDHEN, CDR2 SYDVKM. The CDR3 totals 15 residues. V was pared by 7 bases and J by 0 bases, with 15 bases between. The CDR3 coding sequence is TGTGCCAGCACTAACCCTGACAGGTTGAACACTGAAGCTTTCTTT. Its protein product is CASTNPDRLNTEAFF.

The chain links TRBV7-3 to TRBJ2-1; no reliable D call. The CDR3 runs 12 residues. CDR1 and CDR2 from the germline V gene are SGHTA and FQGTGA. Trimming took off 5 bases at V and 8 bases at J, with 10 bases between the two ends. CDR3 protein: CASSLQSHEQFF. DNA for the CDR3: TGTGCCAGCAGCCTCCAGTCCCATGAGCAGTTCTTC.